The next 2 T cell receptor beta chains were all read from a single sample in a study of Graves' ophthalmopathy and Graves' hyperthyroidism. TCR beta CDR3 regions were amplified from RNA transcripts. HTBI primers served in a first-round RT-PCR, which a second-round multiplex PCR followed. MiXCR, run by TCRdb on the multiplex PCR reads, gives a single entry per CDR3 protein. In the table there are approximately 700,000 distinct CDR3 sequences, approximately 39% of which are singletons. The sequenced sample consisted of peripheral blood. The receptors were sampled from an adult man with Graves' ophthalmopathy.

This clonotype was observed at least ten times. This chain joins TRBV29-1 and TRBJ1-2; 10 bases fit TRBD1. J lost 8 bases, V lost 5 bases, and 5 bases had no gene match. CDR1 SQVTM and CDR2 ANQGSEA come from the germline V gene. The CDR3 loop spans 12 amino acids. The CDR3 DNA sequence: TGCAGCGTTTGGGGGACAGGGGAAGGCTACACCTTC. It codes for CSVWGTGEGYTF.

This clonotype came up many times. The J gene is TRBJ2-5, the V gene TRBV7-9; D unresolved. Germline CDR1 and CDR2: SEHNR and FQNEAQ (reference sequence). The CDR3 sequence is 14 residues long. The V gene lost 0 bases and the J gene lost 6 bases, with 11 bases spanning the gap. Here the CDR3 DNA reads TGTGCCAGCAGCTTAGCCGGTTTGAGCAAGACCCAGTACTTC. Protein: CASSLAGLSKTQYF.